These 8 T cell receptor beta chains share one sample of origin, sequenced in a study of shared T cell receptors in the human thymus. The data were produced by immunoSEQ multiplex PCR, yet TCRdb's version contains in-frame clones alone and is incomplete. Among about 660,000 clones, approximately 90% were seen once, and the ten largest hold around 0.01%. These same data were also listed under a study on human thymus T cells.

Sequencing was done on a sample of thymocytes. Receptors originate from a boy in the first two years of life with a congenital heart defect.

This CDR3 is CASSPRGPTNYGYTF. CDR3 DNA: TGCGCCAGCAGCCCCAGGGGGCCAACAAACTATGGCTACACCTTC. The V gene is TRBV5-1, the J gene TRBJ1-2; 8 positions match TRBD1. Germline CDR1 reads SGHRS; CDR2 reads YFSETQ. V was pared by 4 bases and J by 2 bases, with 7 bases of the junction left unmatched. The CDR3 runs 15 residues.

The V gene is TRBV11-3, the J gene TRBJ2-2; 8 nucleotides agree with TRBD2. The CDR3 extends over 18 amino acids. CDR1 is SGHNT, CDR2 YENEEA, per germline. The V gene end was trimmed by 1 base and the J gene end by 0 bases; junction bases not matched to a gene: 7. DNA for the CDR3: TGTGCCAGCAGCTTAGGATCGAAGCGGGAGACGAACACCGGGGAGCTGTTTTTT. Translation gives CASSLGSKRETNTGELFF. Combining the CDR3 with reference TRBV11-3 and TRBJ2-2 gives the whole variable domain EAGVVQSPRYKIIEKKQPVAFWCNPISGHNTLYWYLQNLGQGPELLIRYENEEAVDDSQLPKDRFSAERLKGVDSTLKIQPAELGDSAVYLCASSLGSKRETNTGELFFGEGSRLTVL.

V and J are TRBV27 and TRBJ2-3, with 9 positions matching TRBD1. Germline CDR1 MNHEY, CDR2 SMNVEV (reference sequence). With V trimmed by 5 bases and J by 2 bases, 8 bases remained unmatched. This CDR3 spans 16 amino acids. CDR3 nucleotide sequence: TGTGCCAGCAGTGCCTCCGGGACAGGGCCCACAGATACGCAGTATTTT. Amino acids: CASSASGTGPTDTQYF.

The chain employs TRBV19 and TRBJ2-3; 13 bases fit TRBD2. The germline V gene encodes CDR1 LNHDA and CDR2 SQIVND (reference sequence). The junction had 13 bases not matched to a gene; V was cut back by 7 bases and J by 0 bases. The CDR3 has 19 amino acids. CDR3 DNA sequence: TGTGCCAGTACCCCCCTCGGGACTAGCGGGACGACTAGCACAGATACGCAGTATTTT. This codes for CASTPLGTSGTTSTDTQYF.

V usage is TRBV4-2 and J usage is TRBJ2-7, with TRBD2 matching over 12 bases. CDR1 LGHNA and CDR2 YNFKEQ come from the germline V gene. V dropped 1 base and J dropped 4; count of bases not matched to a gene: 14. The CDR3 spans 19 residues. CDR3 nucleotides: TGTGCCAGCAGCCAAGCATCGGGGAACCCGGGACTAGCGGGTTACGAGCAGTACTTC. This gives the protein CASSQASGNPGLAGYEQYF.

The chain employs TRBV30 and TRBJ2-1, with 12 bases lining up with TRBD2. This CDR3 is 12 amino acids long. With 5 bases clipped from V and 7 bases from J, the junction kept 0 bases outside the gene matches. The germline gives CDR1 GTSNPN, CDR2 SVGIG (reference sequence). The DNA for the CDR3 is TGTGCCTGGGGGACTAGCGGGAATGAGCAGTTCTTC. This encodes CAWGTSGNEQFF.

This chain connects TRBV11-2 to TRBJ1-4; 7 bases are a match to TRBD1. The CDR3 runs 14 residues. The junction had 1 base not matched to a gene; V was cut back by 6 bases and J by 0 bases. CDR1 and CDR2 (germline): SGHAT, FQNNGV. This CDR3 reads CASSGTATNEKLFF. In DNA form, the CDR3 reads TGTGCCAGCAGTGGGACAGCAACTAATGAAAAACTGTTTTTT.

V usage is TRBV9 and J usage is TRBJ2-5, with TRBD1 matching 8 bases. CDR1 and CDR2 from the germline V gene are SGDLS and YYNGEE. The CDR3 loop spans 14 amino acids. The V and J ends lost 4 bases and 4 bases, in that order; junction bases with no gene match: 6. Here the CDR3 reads CASSLDRGIETQYF. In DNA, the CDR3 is TGTGCCAGCAGCTTAGACAGGGGAATAGAGACCCAGTACTTC.